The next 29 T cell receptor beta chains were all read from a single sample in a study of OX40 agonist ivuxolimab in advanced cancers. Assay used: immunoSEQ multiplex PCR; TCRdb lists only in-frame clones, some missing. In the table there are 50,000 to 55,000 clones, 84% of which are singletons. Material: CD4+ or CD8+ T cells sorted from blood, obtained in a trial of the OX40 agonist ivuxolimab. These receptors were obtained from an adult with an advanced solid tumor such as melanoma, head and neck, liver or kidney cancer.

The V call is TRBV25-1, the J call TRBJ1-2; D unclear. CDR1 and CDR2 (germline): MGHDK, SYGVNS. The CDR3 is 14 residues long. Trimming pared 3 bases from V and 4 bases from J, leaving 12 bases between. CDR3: CASSEASPRYGYTF. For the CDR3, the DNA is TGTGCCAGCAGTGAGGCCAGCCCTCGCTATGGCTACACCTTC.

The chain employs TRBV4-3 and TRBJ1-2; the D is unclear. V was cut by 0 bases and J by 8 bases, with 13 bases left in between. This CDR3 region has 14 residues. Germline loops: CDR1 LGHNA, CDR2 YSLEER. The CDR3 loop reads CASSQDVGMRGYTF. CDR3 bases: TGCGCCAGCAGCCAAGACGTAGGGATGCGCGGCTACACCTTC.

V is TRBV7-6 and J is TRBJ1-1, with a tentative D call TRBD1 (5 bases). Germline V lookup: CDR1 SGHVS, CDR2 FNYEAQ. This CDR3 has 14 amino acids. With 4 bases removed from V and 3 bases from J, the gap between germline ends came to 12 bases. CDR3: CASSSQGGHTEAFF. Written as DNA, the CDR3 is TGTGCCAGCAGCTCCCAGGGAGGACACACTGAAGCTTTCTTT.

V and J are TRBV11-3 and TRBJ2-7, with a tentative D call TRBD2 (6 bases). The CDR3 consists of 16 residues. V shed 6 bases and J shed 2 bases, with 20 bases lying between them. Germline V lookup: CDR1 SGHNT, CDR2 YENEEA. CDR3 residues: CASRSPRDSPPYEQYF. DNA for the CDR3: TGTGCCAGCAGGTCACCCCGGGACTCGCCTCCCTACGAGCAGTACTTC. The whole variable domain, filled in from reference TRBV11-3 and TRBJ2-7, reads EAGVVQSPRYKIIEKKQPVAFWCNPISGHNTLYWYLQNLGQGPELLIRYENEEAVDDSQLPKDRFSAERLKGVDSTLKIQPAELGDSAVYLCASRSPRDSPPYEQYFGPGTRLTVT.

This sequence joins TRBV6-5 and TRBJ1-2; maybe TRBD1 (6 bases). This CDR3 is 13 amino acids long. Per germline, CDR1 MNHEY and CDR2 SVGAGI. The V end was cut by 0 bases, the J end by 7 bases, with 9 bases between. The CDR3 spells CASSYSQGSGYTF. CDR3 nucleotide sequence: TGTGCCAGCAGTTACTCACAGGGAAGTGGCTACACCTTC.

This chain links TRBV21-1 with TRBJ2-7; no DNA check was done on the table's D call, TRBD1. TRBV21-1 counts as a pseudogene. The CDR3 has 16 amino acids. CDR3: CASSQDYNLAGYEQYF. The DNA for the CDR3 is TGTGCCAGCAGCCAAGATTACAATTTGGCAGGGTACGAGCAGTACTTC.

In nucleotides, the CDR3 is TGTGCTAGTGGTTTCTCAGGGAGAAATACGCAGTATTTT. It encodes CASGFSGRNTQYF. The chain recombines TRBV12-5 with TRBJ2-3; D is tentatively TRBD1 or TRBD2 (5 bases each). Trimming took 3 bases from V and 7 from J, leaving 11 bases between them. The CDR3 covers 13 residues. CDR1 and CDR2 (germline): LGHNT, FRNRAP.

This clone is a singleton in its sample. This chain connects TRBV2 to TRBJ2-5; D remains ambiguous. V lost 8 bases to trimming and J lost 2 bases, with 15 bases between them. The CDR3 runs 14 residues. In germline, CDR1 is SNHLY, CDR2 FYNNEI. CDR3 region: CASGSEVGQETQYF. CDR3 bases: TGTGCCAGCGGAAGCGAAGTGGGTCAAGAGACCCAGTACTTC.

The CDR3, as DNA: TGTGCCAGCAGCTTATGGGGGACAGGGCAGGGGATTATGGCTGAAGCTTTCTTT. This encodes CASSLWGTGQGIMAEAFF. The chain carries TRBV7-2 and TRBJ1-1; 9 bases are a match to TRBD1. The V gene end was trimmed by 2 bases and the J gene end by 6 bases; junction bases not matched to a gene: 16. Germline V gene data show CDR1 as SGHTA and CDR2 as FQGNSA. The CDR3 extends over 18 amino acids.

This CDR3 reads CASSLILGTDTQYF. CDR3 DNA sequence: TGTGCCAGCAGCTTAATCCTGGGCACAGATACGCAGTATTTT. The chain joins TRBV7-2 to TRBJ2-3; D is unresolved. Trimming shortened V by 2 bases and J by 1 base, and 7 bases separated the two germline ends. Germline V lookup: CDR1 SGHTA, CDR2 FQGNSA. This CDR3 has 14 amino acids. Full variable domain (rest looked up from reference TRBV7-2 and TRBJ2-3): GAGVSQSPSNKVTEKGKDVELRCDPISGHTALYWYRQSLGQGLEFLIYFQGNSAPDKSGLPSDRFSAERTGGSVSTLTIQRTQQEDSAVYLCASSLILGTDTQYFGPGTRLTVL.

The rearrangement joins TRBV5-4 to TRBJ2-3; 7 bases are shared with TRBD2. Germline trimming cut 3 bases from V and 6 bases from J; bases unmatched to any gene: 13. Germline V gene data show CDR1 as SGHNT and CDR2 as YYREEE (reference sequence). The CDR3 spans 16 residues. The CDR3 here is CASSSELAKPGDTQYF. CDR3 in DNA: TGTGCCAGCAGCTCGGAACTAGCGAAGCCCGGGGATACGCAGTATTTT.

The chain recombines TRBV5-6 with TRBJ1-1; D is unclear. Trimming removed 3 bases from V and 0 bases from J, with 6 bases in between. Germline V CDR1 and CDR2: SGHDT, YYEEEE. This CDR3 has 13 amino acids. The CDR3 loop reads CASSSSLNTEAFF. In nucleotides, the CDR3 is TGTGCCAGCAGCTCCTCTCTGAACACTGAAGCTTTCTTT.

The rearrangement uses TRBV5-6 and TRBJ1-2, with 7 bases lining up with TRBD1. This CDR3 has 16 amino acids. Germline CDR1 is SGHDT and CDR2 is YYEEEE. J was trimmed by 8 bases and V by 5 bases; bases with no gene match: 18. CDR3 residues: CASRPSVRGSGGGYTF. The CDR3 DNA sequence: TGTGCCAGCAGACCTTCCGTCAGGGGGTCCGGTGGGGGCTACACCTTC.

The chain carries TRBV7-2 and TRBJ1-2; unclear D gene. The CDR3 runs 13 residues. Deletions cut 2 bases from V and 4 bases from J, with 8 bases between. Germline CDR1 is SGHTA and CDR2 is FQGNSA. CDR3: CASSLMGIYGYTF. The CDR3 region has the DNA TGTGCCAGCAGCTTAATGGGTATCTATGGCTACACCTTC.

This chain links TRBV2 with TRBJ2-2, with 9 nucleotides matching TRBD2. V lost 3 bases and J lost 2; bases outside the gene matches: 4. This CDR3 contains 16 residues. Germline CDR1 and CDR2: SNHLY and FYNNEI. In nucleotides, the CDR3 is TGTGCCAGCAGTGAGCTAGCGGGATCAAACACCGGGGAGCTGTTTTTT. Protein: CASSELAGSNTGELFF.

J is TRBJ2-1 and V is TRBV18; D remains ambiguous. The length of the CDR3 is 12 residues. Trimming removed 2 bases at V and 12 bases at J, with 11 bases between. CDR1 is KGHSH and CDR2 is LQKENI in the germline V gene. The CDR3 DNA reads TGTGCCAGCTCACCAGTTAGGGAAGCGCAGTTCTTC. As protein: CASSPVREAQFF.

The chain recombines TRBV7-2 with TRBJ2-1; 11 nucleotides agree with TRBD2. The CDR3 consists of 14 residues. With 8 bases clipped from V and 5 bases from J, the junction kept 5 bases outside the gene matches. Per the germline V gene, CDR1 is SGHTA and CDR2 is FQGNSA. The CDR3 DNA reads TGTGCCAGCGGAAGGACTAGCGGGCACAATGAGCAGTTCTTC. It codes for CASGRTSGHNEQFF.

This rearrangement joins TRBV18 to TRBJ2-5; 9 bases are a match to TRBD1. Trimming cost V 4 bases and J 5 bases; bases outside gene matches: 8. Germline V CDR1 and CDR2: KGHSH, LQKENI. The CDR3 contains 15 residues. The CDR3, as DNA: TGTGCCAGCTCACAAACGACAGGGGGAGCGGAGACCCAGTACTTC. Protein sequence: CASSQTTGGAETQYF.

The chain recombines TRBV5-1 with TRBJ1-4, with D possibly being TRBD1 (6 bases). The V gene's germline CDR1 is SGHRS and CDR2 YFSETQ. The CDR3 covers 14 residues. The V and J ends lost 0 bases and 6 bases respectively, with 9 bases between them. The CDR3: CASSLGQGYEKLFF. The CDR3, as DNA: TGCGCCAGCAGCTTGGGCCAGGGGTATGAAAAACTGTTTTTT.

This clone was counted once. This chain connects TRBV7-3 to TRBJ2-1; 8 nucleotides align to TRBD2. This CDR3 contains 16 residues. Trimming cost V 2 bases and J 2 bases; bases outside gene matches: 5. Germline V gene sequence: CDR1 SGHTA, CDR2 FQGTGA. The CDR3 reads CASSLGGGLTYNEQFF. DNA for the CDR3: TGTGCCAGCAGCTTAGGCGGGGGGTTAACCTACAATGAGCAGTTCTTC.

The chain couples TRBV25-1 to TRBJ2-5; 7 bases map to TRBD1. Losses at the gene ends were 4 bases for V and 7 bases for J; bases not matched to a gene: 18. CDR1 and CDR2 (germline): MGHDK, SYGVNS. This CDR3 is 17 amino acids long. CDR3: CASSGRTGHNNVGTQYF. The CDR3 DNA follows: TGTGCCAGCAGTGGCAGGACAGGACATAACAACGTTGGGACCCAGTACTTC. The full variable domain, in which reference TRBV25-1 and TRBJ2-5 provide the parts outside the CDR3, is EADIYQTPRYLVIGTGKKITLECSQTMGHDKMYWYQQDPGMELHLIHYSYGVNSTEKGDLSSESTVSRIRTEHFPLTLESARPSHTSQYLCASSGRTGHNNVGTQYFGPGTRLLVL.

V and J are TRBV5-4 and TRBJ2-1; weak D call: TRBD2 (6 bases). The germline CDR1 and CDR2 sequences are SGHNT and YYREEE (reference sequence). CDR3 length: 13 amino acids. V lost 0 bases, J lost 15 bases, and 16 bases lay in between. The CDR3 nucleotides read TGTGCCAGCAGCTTGGATCCGGCGGGGTGGGTGTTCTTC. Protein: CASSLDPAGWVFF.

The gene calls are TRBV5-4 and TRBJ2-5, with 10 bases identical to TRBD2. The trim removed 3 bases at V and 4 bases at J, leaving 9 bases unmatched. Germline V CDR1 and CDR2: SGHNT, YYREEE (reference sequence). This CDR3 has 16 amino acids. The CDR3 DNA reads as TGTGCCAGCAGCTCCCGGTTAGCGGGAGGCGGAGAGACCCAGTACTTC. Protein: CASSSRLAGGGETQYF.

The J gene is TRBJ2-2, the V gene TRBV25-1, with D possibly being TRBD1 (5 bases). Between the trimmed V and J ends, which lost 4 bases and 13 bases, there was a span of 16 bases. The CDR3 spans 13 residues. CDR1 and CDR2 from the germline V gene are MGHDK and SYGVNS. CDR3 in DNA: TGTGCCAGCAGTGGTACAATGAGCAGGGCGCTGTTTTTT. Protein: CASSGTMSRALFF.

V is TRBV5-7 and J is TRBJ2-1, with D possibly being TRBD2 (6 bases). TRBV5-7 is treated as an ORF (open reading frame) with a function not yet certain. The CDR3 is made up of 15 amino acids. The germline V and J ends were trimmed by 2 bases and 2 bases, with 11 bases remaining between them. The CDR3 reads CASSLAGPTYNEQFF. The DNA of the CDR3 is TGTGCCAGCAGCTTAGCGGGCCCCACCTACAATGAGCAGTTCTTC.

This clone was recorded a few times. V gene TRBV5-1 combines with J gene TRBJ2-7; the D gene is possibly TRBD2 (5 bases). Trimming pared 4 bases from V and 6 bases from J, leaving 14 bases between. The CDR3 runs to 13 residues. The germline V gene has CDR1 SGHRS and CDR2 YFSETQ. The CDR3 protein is CASSPDLSSEQYF. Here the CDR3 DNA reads TGCGCCAGCAGCCCGGACTTATCTTCCGAGCAGTACTTC.

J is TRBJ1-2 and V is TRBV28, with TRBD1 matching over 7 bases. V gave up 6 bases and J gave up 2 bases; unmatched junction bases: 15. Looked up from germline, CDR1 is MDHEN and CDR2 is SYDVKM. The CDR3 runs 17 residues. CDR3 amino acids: CASSPGSGGRTNYGYTF. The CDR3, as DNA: TGTGCCAGCAGCCCAGGGTCAGGGGGGCGGACGAACTATGGCTACACCTTC.

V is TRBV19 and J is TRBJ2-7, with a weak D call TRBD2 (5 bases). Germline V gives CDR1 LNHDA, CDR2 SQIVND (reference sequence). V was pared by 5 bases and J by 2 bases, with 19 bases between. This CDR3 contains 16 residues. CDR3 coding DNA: TGTGCCAGTAGTCCGTCGAGGGCGGTCGGAGCCTACGAGCAGTACTTC. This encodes CASSPSRAVGAYEQYF.

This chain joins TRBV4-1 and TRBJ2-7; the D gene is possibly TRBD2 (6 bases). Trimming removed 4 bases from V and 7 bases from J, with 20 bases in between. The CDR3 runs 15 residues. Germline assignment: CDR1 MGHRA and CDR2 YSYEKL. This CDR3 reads CASSPPGLSLAEQYF. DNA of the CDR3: TGCGCCAGCAGCCCACCCGGGTTGTCCCTAGCGGAGCAGTACTTC.